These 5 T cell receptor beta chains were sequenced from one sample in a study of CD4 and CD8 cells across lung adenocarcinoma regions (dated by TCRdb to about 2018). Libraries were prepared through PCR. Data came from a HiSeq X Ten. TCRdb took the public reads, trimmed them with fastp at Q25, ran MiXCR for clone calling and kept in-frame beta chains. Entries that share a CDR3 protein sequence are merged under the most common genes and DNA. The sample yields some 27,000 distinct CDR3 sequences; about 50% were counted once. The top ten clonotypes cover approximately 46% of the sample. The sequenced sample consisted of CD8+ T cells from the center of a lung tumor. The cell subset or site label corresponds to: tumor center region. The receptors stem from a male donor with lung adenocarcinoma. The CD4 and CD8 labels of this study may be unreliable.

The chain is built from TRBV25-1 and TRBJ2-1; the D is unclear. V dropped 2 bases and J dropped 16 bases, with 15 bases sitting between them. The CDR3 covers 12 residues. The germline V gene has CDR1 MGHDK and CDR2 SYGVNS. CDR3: CASSEPNAPQFF. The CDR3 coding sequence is TGTGCCAGCAGTGAACCCAACGCACCCCAATTCTTC.

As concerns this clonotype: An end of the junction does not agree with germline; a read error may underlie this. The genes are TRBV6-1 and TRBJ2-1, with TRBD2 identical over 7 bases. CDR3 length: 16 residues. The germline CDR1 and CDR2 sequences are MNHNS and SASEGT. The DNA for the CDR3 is TGTGCCAGCAGCGAAGCGGGGCGGGGAGCCAAAAACACGCAGTATTTC. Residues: CASSEAGRGAKNTQYF.

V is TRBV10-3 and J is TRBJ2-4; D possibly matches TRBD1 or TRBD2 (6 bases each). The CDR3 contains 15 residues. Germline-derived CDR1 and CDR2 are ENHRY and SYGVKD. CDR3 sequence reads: CCAGPGGPAQDIQYF. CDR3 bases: TGTTGCGCGGGGCCCGGGGGCCCGGCCCAAGACATTCAGTACTTC.

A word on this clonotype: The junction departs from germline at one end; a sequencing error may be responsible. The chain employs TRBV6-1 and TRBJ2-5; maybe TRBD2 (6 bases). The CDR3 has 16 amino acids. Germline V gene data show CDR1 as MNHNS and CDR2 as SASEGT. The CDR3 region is CASRGAGSGDGETQYF. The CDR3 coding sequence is TGTGCCAGCAGGGGAGCCGGGAGCGGTGATGGGGAGACGCAGTACTTC.

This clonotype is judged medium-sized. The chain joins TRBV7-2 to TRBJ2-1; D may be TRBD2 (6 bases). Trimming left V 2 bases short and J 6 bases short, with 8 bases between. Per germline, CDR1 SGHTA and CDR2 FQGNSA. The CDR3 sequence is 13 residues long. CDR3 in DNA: TGTGCCAGCAGCTTAATCGGGAGCAATGAGCAGTTCTTC. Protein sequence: CASSLIGSNEQFF.